Listed below are T cell receptor beta chains from one sample, sequenced in a study of T cell responses to AZD1222 COVID-19 vaccine. Assay used: immunoSEQ multiplex PCR; TCRdb lists only in-frame clones, some missing. The table has about 83,000 clones, approximately 90% seen once. The starting material was peripheral blood, obtained 28 days after the second AZD1222 dose. The receptors originated from an adult who received the AZD1222 COVID-19 vaccine. Each CDR3 is given with its conserved first and last residue. The D gene is left open where the match is weak. Rows may omit the clone size; those that give it use once, few, many or a size class.

V,J,size,D,DNA,CDR3
TRBV6-5,TRBJ2-7,.,TRBD1,TGTGCCAGCAGTTACGTGGGACAGGGTAGCTACGAGCAGTACTTC,CASSYVGQGSYEQYF
TRBV18,TRBJ2-5,.,.,TGTGCCAGCTCACCACTCCAAGGGGTCCAAGAGACCCAGTACTTC,CASSPLQGVQETQYF
TRBV3-1/TRBV3-2,TRBJ2-7,.,.,TGTGCCAGCAGCCAAGTGGGCAGAGGGGAGCAGTACTTC,CASSQVGRGEQYF
TRBV9,TRBJ2-1,.,.,TGTGCCAGCAGCGCAACTGGATACAATGAGCAGTTCTTC,CASSATGYNEQFF
TRBV6-5,TRBJ2-1,few,TRBD2,TGTGCCACCAATAGCGGGAAGTCGAACAATGAGCAGTTCTTC,CATNSGKSNNEQFF
TRBV27,TRBJ1-2,once,.,TGTGCCAGCAGTTTATCAACTCTGGCAGAAAGCAACTATGGCTACACCTTC,CASSLSTLAESNYGYTF
TRBV24-1,TRBJ2-2,.,TRBD1,TGTGCCACCAGTGACAGCGCGACAGGGACGAACACCGGGGAGCTGTTTTTT,CATSDSATGTNTGELFF
TRBV28,TRBJ2-5,.,.,TGTGCCAGCAGTTTAAGGGACTCCGGGACCCAGTACTTC,CASSLRDSGTQYF
TRBV28,TRBJ2-3,.,TRBD2,TGTGCCAGCCGACTAGCGGGCTTCGTGGATACGCAGTATTTT,CASRLAGFVDTQYF
TRBV5-5,TRBJ2-2,.,.,TGTGCCAGCAGCCCGCCCGGGGAGCTGTTTTTT,CASSPPGELFF